Shown below are 31 T cell receptor beta chains from a single sample sequenced in a study of cytomegalovirus exposure and HLA in healthy donors. The PCR was carried out with 60 Vbeta primers and 13 Jbeta primers. Sequenced by immunoSEQ multiplex PCR; TCRdb stores in-frame clones only, minus some. The data contain about 130,000 clones, roughly three quarters of them singletons. Material for sequencing was PBMCs. The receptors were gathered from a man younger than 40 in good health and CMV-seronegative.

This clone was recorded a few times. V is TRBV5-1 and J is TRBJ2-1, with TRBD2 as a possible D gene (6 bases). Trimming took 3 bases from V and 4 from J, leaving 11 bases between them. The germline V gene encodes CDR1 SGHRS and CDR2 YFSETQ. The CDR3 is 14 amino acids. CDR3 loop: CASSSISGYNEQFF. In nucleotides, the CDR3 is TGCGCCAGCAGCTCGATTAGCGGATACAATGAGCAGTTCTTC. Drawing the rest from reference TRBV5-1 and TRBJ2-1, the complete variable domain is KAGVTQTPRYLIKTRGQQVTLSCSPISGHRSVSWYQQTPGQGLQFLFEYFSETQRNKGNFPGRFSGRQFSNSRSEMNVSTLELGDSALYLCASSSISGYNEQFFGPGTRLTVL.

The chain combines TRBV18 with TRBJ1-3, with D possibly matching TRBD1 (5 bases). The germline gives CDR1 KGHSH, CDR2 LQKENI. The CDR3 extends over 14 amino acids. The V end lost 2 bases, the J end lost 4 bases, and 9 bases lay between the germline ends. CDR3 sequence reads: CASSPGRVGNTIYF. The CDR3 nucleotides read TGTGCCAGCTCACCAGGCAGGGTCGGAAACACCATATATTTT.

The genes are TRBV4-2 and TRBJ2-1, with D tentatively TRBD2 (5 bases). V was trimmed by 4 bases and J by 9 bases, leaving 19 bases between them. This CDR3 is 15 amino acids long. Looked up from germline, CDR1 is LGHNA and CDR2 is YNFKEQ. CDR3 amino acids: CASSRESGPMREQFF. The DNA of the CDR3 is TGTGCCAGCAGCCGGGAGTCCGGACCCATGCGTGAGCAGTTCTTC.

This clone came up a few times. The CDR3 loop reads CASSIGAGVGNIQYF. DNA of the CDR3: TGTGCCAGTAGTATCGGGGCGGGAGTCGGAAACATTCAGTACTTC. The chain carries TRBV19 and TRBJ2-4; 7 bases fit TRBD2. This CDR3 spans 15 amino acids. Germline V gene lookup returns CDR1 LNHDA and CDR2 SQIVND (reference sequence). Trimming cost V 3 bases and J 6 bases; bases outside gene matches: 8.

J is TRBJ1-4 and V is TRBV4-1; TRBD1 agrees at 8 bases. V was clipped by 4 bases and J by 6 bases; unmatched bases: 10. Germline V gene data show CDR1 as MGHRA and CDR2 as YSYEKL. This CDR3 is built from 16 residues. CDR3 protein: CASSLGRGRVDEKLFF. CDR3 DNA sequence: TGCGCCAGCAGCCTCGGCAGGGGGCGCGTGGATGAAAAACTGTTTTTT.

The DNA for the CDR3 is TGTGCCATCACGAGGGACATCCCAACACTTGGCTATGGCTACACCTTC. This sequence encodes CAITRDIPTLGYGYTF. The rearrangement joins TRBV10-3 to TRBJ1-2; D may be TRBD1 (6 bases). Deletions cut 7 bases from V and 4 bases from J, with 22 bases between. Germline V gene data show CDR1 as ENHRY and CDR2 as SYGVKD. CDR3 length: 16 residues.

The chain couples TRBV5-4 to TRBJ2-5; D not resolved. The CDR3 loop spans 15 amino acids. Between the trimmed V and J ends, which lost 1 base and 8 bases, there was a span of 18 bases. In germline, CDR1 is SGHNT, CDR2 YYREEE (reference sequence). CDR3 region: CASSLLFTERSTQYF. CDR3 DNA sequence: TGTGCCAGCAGCTTGCTTTTTACTGAACGGAGCACCCAGTACTTC.

The chain recombines TRBV5-4 with TRBJ1-5; D is perhaps TRBD1 (5 bases). Trimming removed 4 bases at V and 4 bases at J, with 15 bases between. The CDR3 contains 15 residues. CDR1 and CDR2 from the germline V gene are SGHNT and YYREEE (reference sequence). DNA for the CDR3: TGTGCCAGCAGCGCGGGGCTTTCCCTAAATCAGCCCCAGCATTTT. As protein: CASSAGLSLNQPQHF.

This chain joins TRBV7-8 and TRBJ2-3; TRBD2 is a possible D gene (5 bases). This CDR3 has 16 residues. Germline-derived CDR1 and CDR2 are SGHVS and FQNEAQ. Trimming left V 6 bases short and J 5 bases short, with 21 bases between. CDR3 in amino acids: CASRLGRLPGGDTQYF. The CDR3 nucleotides are TGTGCCAGCAGACTAGGGCGACTACCCGGAGGAGATACGCAGTATTTT.

The V call is TRBV6-5, the J call TRBJ1-1; D is unclear. The ends were cut back, 4 bases at V and 1 base at J, with 13 bases in the middle. CDR1 MNHEY and CDR2 SVGAGI come from the germline V gene. The CDR3 sequence is 15 residues long. CDR3 coding DNA: TGTGCCAGCAGTTTCGCCCCTATTCCGAACACTGAAGCTTTCTTT. The encoded protein is CASSFAPIPNTEAFF.

This clone occurred a few times. This chain joins TRBV7-6 and TRBJ1-1, with TRBD1 as a possible D gene (5 bases). Germline lookup yields CDR1 SGHVS and CDR2 FNYEAQ. The CDR3 is made up of 13 amino acids. V lost 6 bases and J lost 3, with 11 bases in between. The CDR3, as DNA: TGTGCCAGCAGTAGATGGGGGGACACTGAAGCTTTCTTT. It is translated as CASSRWGDTEAFF. The full variable domain, in which reference TRBV7-6 and TRBJ1-1 provide the parts outside the CDR3, is GAGVSQSPRYKVTKRGQDVALRCDPISGHVSLYWYRQALGQGPEFLTYFNYEAQQDKSGLPNDRFSAERPEGSISTLTIQRTEQRDSAMYRCASSRWGDTEAFFGQGTRLTVV.

CDR3 in amino acids: CASSLQGGYQETQYF. The DNA of the CDR3 is TGTGCCAGCAGCCTACAAGGGGGCTACCAAGAGACCCAGTACTTC. J is TRBJ2-5 and V is TRBV7-8; 7 nucleotides align to TRBD1. Germline-derived CDR1 and CDR2 are SGHVS and FQNEAQ. V shed 5 bases and J 0 bases; nucleotides not matched to a gene: 6. This CDR3 comprises 15 residues.

The chain joins TRBV6-4 to TRBJ1-2, with D possibly matching TRBD1 (6 bases). The CDR3 loop spans 15 amino acids. The V end was cut by 1 base, the J end by 2 bases, with 11 bases between. Germline V gene lookup returns CDR1 MRHNA and CDR2 SNTAGT. For the CDR3, the DNA is TGTGCCAGCAGTGACTGGGCAGGGGCCAACTATGGCTACACCTTC. This codes for CASSDWAGANYGYTF.

Here the CDR3 DNA reads TGTGCCAGCAGTTTTGGGGGGAGGGTGACCTACGAGCAGTACTTC. Amino acids: CASSFGGRVTYEQYF. The V and J genes are TRBV28 and TRBJ2-7; 7 bases are shared with TRBD2. The V segment lost 3 bases and the J segment 2 bases; nucleotides outside the gene matches: 7. The germline gives CDR1 MDHEN, CDR2 SYDVKM. This CDR3 is 15 amino acids long.

The chain joins TRBV10-2 to TRBJ2-7, with 7 bases that match TRBD2. V gave up 3 bases and J gave up 3 bases; unmatched junction bases: 5. The CDR3 sequence is 14 residues long. CDR1 is WSHSY and CDR2 is SAAADI in the germline V gene. The CDR3 protein is CASSDAGVSYEQYF. DNA for the CDR3: TGCGCCAGCAGTGATGCGGGGGTTAGCTACGAGCAGTACTTC.

The V gene is TRBV11-2, the J gene TRBJ2-1, with a possible D match to TRBD2 (5 bases). Germline loops: CDR1 SGHAT, CDR2 FQNNGV. Trimming removed 8 bases from V and 8 bases from J, with 16 bases in between. There are 13 residues in the CDR3. The chain's CDR3 is CASRTSLLYEQFF. For the CDR3, the DNA is TGTGCCAGCCGGACTTCCCTCTTGTATGAGCAGTTCTTC.

The chain joins TRBV27 to TRBJ1-2, with D perhaps TRBD1 (5 bases). The CDR3 runs to 15 residues. Germline loops: CDR1 MNHEY, CDR2 SMNVEV (reference sequence). Trimming left V 9 bases short and J 3 bases short, with 20 bases between. The CDR3 region is CASSTAEGRYYGYTF. Here the CDR3 DNA reads TGTGCCAGTTCCACCGCGGAGGGGCGGTACTATGGCTACACCTTC.

The chain joins TRBV21-1 to TRBJ1-5; the DNA was not used to check the table's D call, TRBD1. TRBV21-1 is annotated as a pseudogene. The CDR3 contains 14 residues. In DNA, the CDR3 is TGTGCCAGCACCCCTACACAGGGGTATCAGCCCCAGCATTTT. Protein product: CASTPTQGYQPQHF.

The chain employs TRBV6-5 and TRBJ1-1, with a possible D match to TRBD1 (5 bases). V was trimmed by 7 bases and J by 5 bases, leaving 11 bases between them. In germline, CDR1 is MNHEY, CDR2 SVGAGI. There are 12 residues in the CDR3. The CDR3 reads CASNQGGTEAFF. For the CDR3, the DNA is TGTGCCAGCAACCAGGGAGGTACTGAAGCTTTCTTT.

V usage is TRBV5-8 and J usage is TRBJ1-5; D is unclear. Trimming stripped 6 bases from V and 3 bases from J, with 16 bases between. This CDR3 contains 15 residues. CDR1 SGHTS and CDR2 YDEGEE come from the germline V gene. The CDR3 DNA is TGTGCCAGCACCCCACTTGAGAGTTCCAATCAGCCCCAGCATTTT. Translation gives CASTPLESSNQPQHF.

The chain links TRBV28 to TRBJ1-5; no reliable D call. The CDR3 runs 17 residues. The ends were cut back, 3 bases at V and 2 bases at J, with 17 bases in the middle. Per the germline V gene, CDR1 is MDHEN and CDR2 is SYDVKM. The CDR3 loop is CASSFNEGANGNQPQHF. The CDR3 nucleotides read TGTGCCAGCAGTTTTAATGAGGGCGCGAACGGCAATCAGCCCCAGCATTTT. The complete variable domain, with remaining parts taken from reference TRBV28 and TRBJ1-5, reads DVKVTQSSRYLVKRTGEKVFLECVQDMDHENMFWYRQDPGLGLRLIYFSYDVKMKEKGDIPEGYSVSREKKERFSLILESASTNQTSMYLCASSFNEGANGNQPQHFGDGTRLSIL.

This clone was seen a handful of times. The V gene is TRBV28, the J gene TRBJ1-1; D is undetermined. Germline V gives CDR1 MDHEN, CDR2 SYDVKM. The CDR3 extends over 12 amino acids. V lost 3 bases and J lost 4, with 6 bases in between. The CDR3 loop is CASSLTPTEAFF. The CDR3 DNA sequence: TGTGCCAGCAGTTTGACACCCACTGAAGCTTTCTTT.

The chain links TRBV28 to TRBJ2-1, with a weak D call TRBD1 (5 bases). The CDR3 contains 13 residues. V shed 6 bases and J shed 8 bases, with 14 bases lying between them. The V gene's germline CDR1 is MDHEN and CDR2 SYDVKM. This CDR3 is CASRLGLGDEQFF. The CDR3 DNA is TGTGCCAGCAGGTTGGGGCTAGGGGATGAGCAGTTCTTC.

The V call is TRBV7-2, the J call TRBJ1-5; the D is unclear. This CDR3 spans 15 amino acids. The V gene lost 5 bases and the J gene lost 0 bases, with 11 bases spanning the gap. Per the germline V gene, CDR1 is SGHTA and CDR2 is FQGNSA. CDR3 DNA: TGTGCCAGCAGCCTCACACGATATAGCAATCAGCCCCAGCATTTT. Encoded protein: CASSLTRYSNQPQHF.

The rearrangement links TRBV29-1 to TRBJ1-3; 10 positions match TRBD1. This CDR3 is built from 13 residues. CDR1 is SQVTM, CDR2 ANQGSEA, per germline. Trimming cost V 5 bases and J 6 bases; bases outside gene matches: 4. The CDR3 here is CSVRGTGENTIYF. Here the CDR3 DNA reads TGCAGCGTTCGTGGGACAGGGGAAAACACCATATATTTT.

This sequence joins TRBV7-2 and TRBJ2-1; 14 bases are a match to TRBD2. Germline CDR1 is SGHTA and CDR2 is FQGNSA. This CDR3 has 19 amino acids. The V segment lost 5 bases and the J segment 1 base; nucleotides outside the gene matches: 10. The CDR3 loop is CASSIPGTSGRGSYNEQFF. The CDR3 coding sequence is TGTGCCAGCAGCATTCCCGGGACTAGCGGGAGAGGATCCTACAATGAGCAGTTCTTC.

The chain couples TRBV30 to TRBJ2-5; D gene unclear. The CDR3 is 11 amino acids. Trimming took 2 bases from V and 5 from J, leaving 6 bases between them. Germline V gene data show CDR1 as GTSNPN and CDR2 as SVGIG (reference sequence). The CDR3 nucleotides are TGTGCCTGGAGTCGCCGGGAGACCCAGTACTTC. Protein product: CAWSRRETQYF.

This sequence joins TRBV9 and TRBJ1-2, with D possibly being TRBD1 (6 bases). The V end was cut by 2 bases, the J end by 4 bases, with 9 bases between. The germline V gene encodes CDR1 SGDLS and CDR2 YYNGEE. This CDR3 has 13 residues. The CDR3 coding sequence is TGTGCCAGCAGCGTCCAAGGGGGCTATGGCTACACCTTC. Protein sequence: CASSVQGGYGYTF.

The CDR3 bases are TGTGCCAGCAGCAAAGGGGAGGGACTAGCGAACACCGGGGAGCTGTTTTTT. It encodes CASSKGEGLANTGELFF. This rearrangement joins TRBV21-1 to TRBJ2-2; the tabulated D call, TRBD2, remains unverified against the DNA. TRBV21-1 is classified as a pseudogene. The CDR3 extends over 17 amino acids.

This clone was recorded only once. V is TRBV5-4 and J is TRBJ2-5; 12 nucleotides match TRBD2. This CDR3 region has 16 residues. Germline lookup yields CDR1 SGHNT and CDR2 YYREEE (reference sequence). The V gene end was trimmed by 4 bases and the J gene end by 1 base; junction bases not matched to a gene: 5. CDR3 in amino acids: CASSEGTSGSQETQYF. DNA of the CDR3: TGTGCCAGCAGCGAAGGGACTAGCGGGTCCCAAGAGACCCAGTACTTC. The complete variable domain, with remaining parts taken from reference TRBV5-4 and TRBJ2-5, reads ETGVTQSPTHLIKTRGQQVTLRCSSQSGHNTVSWYQQALGQGPQFIFQYYREEENGRGNFPPRFSGLQFPNYSSELNVNALELDDSALYLCASSEGTSGSQETQYFGPGTRLLVL.

This chain connects TRBV7-9 to TRBJ2-2; D is perhaps TRBD2 (6 bases). Germline CDR1 reads SEHNR; CDR2 reads FQNEAQ (reference sequence). This CDR3 spans 16 amino acids. Trimming took off 5 bases at V and 2 bases at J, with 15 bases between the two ends. CDR3 loop: CASSQRGGDNTGELFF. The CDR3 bases are TGTGCCAGCAGCCAAAGGGGAGGCGATAACACCGGGGAGCTGTTTTTT.